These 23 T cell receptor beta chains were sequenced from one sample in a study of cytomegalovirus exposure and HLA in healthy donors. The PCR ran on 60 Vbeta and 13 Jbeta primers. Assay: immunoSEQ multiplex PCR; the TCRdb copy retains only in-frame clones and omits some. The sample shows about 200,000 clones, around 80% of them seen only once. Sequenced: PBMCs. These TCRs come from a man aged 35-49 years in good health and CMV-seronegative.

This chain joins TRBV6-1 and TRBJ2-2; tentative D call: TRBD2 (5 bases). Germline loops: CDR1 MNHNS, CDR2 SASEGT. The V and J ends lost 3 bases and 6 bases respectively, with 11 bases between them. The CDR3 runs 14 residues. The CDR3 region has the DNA TGTGCCAGCAGTGACGGACTTTTCCCCGGGGAGCTGTTTTTT. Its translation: CASSDGLFPGELFF.

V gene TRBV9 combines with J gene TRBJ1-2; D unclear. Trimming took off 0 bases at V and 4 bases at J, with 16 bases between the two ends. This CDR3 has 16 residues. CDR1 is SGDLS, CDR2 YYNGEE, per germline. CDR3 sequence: CASSVEGTEGGYGYTF. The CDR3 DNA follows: TGTGCCAGCAGCGTAGAAGGTACCGAAGGAGGCTATGGCTACACCTTC. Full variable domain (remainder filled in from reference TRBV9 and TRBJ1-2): DSGVTQTPKHLITATGQRVTLRCSPRSGDLSVYWYQQSLDQGLQFLIQYYNGEERAKGNILERFSAQQFPDLHSELNLSSLELGDSALYFCASSVEGTEGGYGYTFGSGTRLTVV.

Here the CDR3 reads CASGGSVYEQYF. The CDR3 DNA is TGTGCCAGCGGAGGTAGCGTGTACGAGCAGTACTTC. The chain carries TRBV28 and TRBJ2-7; a weak D match, TRBD2 (5 bases). This CDR3 is built from 12 residues. Per the germline V gene, CDR1 is MDHEN and CDR2 is SYDVKM. The V end was cut by 8 bases, the J end by 4 bases, with 12 bases between.

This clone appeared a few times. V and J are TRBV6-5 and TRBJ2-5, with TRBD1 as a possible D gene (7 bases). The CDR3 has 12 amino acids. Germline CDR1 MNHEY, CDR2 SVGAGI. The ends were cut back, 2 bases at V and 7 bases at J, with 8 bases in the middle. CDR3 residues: CASSYQGGTQYF. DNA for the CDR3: TGTGCCAGCAGTTACCAGGGGGGGACCCAGTACTTC.

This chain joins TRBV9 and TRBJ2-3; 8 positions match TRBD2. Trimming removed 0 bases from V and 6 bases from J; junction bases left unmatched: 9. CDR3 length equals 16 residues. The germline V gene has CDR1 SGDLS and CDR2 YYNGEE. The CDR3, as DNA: TGTGCCAGCAGCGTAGTGGACGGGAGGGCCTTCGATACGCAGTATTTT. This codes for CASSVVDGRAFDTQYF.

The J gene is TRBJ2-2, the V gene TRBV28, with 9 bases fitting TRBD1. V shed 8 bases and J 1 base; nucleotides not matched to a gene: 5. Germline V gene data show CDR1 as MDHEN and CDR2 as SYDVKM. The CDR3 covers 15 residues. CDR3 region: CASLWDRENTGELFF. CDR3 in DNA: TGTGCCAGCCTGTGGGACAGGGAGAACACCGGGGAGCTGTTTTTT.

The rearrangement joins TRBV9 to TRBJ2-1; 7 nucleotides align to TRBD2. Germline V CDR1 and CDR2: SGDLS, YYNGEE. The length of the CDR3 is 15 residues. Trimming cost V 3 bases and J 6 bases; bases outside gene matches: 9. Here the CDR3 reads CASSALLGGTNEQFF. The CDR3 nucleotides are TGTGCCAGCAGCGCCCTGTTGGGAGGGACCAATGAGCAGTTCTTC.

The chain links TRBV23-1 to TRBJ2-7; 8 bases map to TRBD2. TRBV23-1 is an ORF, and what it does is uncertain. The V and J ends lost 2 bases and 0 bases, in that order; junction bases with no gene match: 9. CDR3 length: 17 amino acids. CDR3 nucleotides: TGCGCCAGCAGTCAACCCCCGAAGCGGGAGAGCTCCTACGAGCAGTACTTC. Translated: CASSQPPKRESSYEQYF.

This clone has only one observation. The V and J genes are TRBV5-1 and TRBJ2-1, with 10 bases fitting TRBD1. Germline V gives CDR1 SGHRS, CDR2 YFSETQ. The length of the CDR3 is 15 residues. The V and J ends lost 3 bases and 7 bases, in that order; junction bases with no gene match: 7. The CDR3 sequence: CASSSGQGDNNEQFF. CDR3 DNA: TGCGCCAGCAGCTCCGGACAGGGGGACAATAATGAGCAGTTCTTC.

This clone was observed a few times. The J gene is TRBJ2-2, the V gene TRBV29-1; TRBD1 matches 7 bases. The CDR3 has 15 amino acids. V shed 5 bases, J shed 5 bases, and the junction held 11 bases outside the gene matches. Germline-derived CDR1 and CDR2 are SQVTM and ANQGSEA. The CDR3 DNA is TGCAGCGTTTTTGAGGACAGGCGAGGGACCGGGGAGCTGTTTTTT. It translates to CSVFEDRRGTGELFF.

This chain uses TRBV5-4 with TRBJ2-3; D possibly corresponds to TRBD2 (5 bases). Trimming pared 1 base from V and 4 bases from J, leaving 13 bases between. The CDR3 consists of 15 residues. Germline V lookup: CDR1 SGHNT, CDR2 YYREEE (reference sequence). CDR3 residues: CASSLSPSPADTQYF. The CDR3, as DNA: TGTGCCAGCAGCTTGTCTCCTAGCCCTGCAGATACGCAGTATTTT.

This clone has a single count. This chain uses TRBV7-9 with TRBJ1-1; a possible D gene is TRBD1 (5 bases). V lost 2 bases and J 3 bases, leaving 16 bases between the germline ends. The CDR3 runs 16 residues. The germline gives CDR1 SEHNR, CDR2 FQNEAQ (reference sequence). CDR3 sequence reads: CASSLRQGEPYTEAFF. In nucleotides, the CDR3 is TGTGCCAGCAGCTTAAGGCAGGGTGAACCTTACACTGAAGCTTTCTTT.

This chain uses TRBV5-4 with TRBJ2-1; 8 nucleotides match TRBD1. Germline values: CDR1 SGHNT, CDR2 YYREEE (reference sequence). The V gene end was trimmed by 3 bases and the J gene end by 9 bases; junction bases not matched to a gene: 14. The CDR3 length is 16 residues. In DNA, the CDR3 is TGTGCCAGCAGCTCCTTAGCCGGGACAGGCCTTCCTGAGCAGTTCTTC. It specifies CASSSLAGTGLPEQFF.

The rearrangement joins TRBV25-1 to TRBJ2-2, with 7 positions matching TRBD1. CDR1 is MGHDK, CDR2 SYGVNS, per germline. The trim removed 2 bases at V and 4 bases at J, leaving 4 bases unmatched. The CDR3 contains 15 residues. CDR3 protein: CASSEDRVGTGELFF. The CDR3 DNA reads TGTGCCAGCAGTGAAGACAGGGTGGGCACCGGGGAGCTGTTTTTT.

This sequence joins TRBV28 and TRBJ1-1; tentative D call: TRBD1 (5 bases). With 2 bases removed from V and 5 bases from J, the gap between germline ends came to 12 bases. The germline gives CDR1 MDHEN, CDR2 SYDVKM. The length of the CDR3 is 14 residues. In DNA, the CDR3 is TGTGCCAGCAGTTTAACGGCGGGGACTACTGAAGCTTTCTTT. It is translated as CASSLTAGTTEAFF.

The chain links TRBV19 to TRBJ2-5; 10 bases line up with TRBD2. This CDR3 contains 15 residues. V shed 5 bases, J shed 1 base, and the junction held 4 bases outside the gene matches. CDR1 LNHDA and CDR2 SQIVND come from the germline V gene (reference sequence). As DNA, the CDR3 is TGTGCCAGTAGTTTAGCGGGAGGTCTCCAAGAGACCCAGTACTTC. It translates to CASSLAGGLQETQYF.

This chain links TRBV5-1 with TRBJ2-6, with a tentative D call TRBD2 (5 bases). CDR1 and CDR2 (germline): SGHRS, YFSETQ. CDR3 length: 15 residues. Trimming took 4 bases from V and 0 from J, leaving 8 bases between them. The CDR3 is CASSPRDSGANVLTF. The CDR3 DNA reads TGCGCCAGCAGCCCGAGGGACTCTGGGGCCAACGTCCTGACTTTC.

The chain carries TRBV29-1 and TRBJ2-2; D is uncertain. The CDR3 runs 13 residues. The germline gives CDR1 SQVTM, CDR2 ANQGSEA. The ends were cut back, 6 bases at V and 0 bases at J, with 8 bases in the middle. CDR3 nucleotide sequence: TGCAGCGTCTCGACAACGAACACCGGGGAGCTGTTTTTT. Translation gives CSVSTTNTGELFF.

DNA of the CDR3: TGTGCCAGCAGCTGGGGGACAGACGCTAATGAAAAACTGTTTTTT. Translation: CASSWGTDANEKLFF. The chain is built from TRBV5-6 and TRBJ1-4; 7 bases match TRBD1. CDR3 size: 15 residues. Trimming at V came to 3 bases and at J to 3 bases, leaving 5 bases not matched to a gene. The germline V gene has CDR1 SGHDT and CDR2 YYEEEE.

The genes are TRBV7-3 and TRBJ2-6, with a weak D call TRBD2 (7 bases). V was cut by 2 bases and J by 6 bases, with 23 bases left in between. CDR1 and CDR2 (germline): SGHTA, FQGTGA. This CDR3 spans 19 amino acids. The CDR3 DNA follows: TGTGCCAGCAGCTTAGTCGGGGGGCCGTTCTCGGAAAAGGCCAACGTCCTGACTTTC. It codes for CASSLVGGPFSEKANVLTF.

CDR3 loop: CATSRARQGPNYGYTF. CDR3 nucleotides: TGTGCCACCAGCAGAGCCCGACAGGGTCCTAACTATGGCTACACCTTC. The chain has TRBV15 and TRBJ1-2; 7 nucleotides line up with TRBD1. Trimming took 1 base from V and 0 from J; bases not matched to a gene: 5. This CDR3 spans 16 amino acids. Germline values: CDR1 LNHNV, CDR2 YYDKDF (reference sequence).

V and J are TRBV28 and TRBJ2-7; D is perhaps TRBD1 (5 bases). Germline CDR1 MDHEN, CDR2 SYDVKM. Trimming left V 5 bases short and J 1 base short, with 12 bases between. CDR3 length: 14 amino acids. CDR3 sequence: CASSRTPPSYEQYF. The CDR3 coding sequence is TGTGCCAGCAGTCGGACACCGCCTTCCTACGAGCAGTACTTC.

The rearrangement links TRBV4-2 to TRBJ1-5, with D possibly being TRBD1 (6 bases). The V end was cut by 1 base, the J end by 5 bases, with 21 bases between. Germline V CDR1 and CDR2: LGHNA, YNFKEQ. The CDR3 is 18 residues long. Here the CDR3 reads CASSQGGGGRGWDQPQHF. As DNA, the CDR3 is TGTGCCAGCAGCCAAGGGGGGGGCGGGAGGGGCTGGGATCAGCCCCAGCATTTT.